Listed below are T cell receptor beta chains from one sample, sequenced in a study of blood T cell repertoires in COVID-19. Clones were sequenced by immunoSEQ multiplex PCR, and TCRdb holds only the in-frame ones, with some missing. The repertoire holds tens of thousands of clones, about four fifths seen once, with approximately 5.9% in the top ten. The sequenced sample consisted of peripheral blood. The receptors were sampled from a human donor in a cohort sampled during active or convalescent COVID-19. The CDR3 runs from the conserved cysteine through the conserved F or W. A D gene is named only where the DNA matches it firmly. Expanded clones get a size class; other rows say once, few or many, or leave the size out.

j_call v_call clone_size d_call cdr3_nt cdr3_aa
TRBJ2-1 TRBV3-1/TRBV3-2 - TRBD1 TGTGCCAGCAGCCAAACCGGGACAGGGGGCAATGAGCAGTTCTTC CASSQTGTGGNEQFF
TRBJ2-7 TRBV6-2/TRBV6-3 - - TGTGCCAGCAGTTACCGGAGGTCCCGAGGCACCTACGAGCAGTACTTC CASSYRRSRGTYEQYF
TRBJ2-1 TRBV19 - TRBD1 TGTGCCAGTAGACAACCGGGACAGGGAATTTCCTACAATGAGCAGTTCTTC CASRQPGQGISYNEQFF
TRBJ1-5 TRBV5-8 - TRBD1 TGTGCCAGCAGTTCGGGACAGGGCAATCAGCCCCAGCATTTT CASSSGQGNQPQHF
TRBJ1-3 TRBV9 once - TGTGCCAGCAGCGCGCTCCAGGGGAGCTCTGGAAACACCATATATTTT CASSALQGSSGNTIYF
TRBJ2-3 TRBV27 - - TGTGCCAGCGGTAGACTCTCCCGGAACACAGATACGCAGTATTTT CASGRLSRNTDTQYF
TRBJ1-2 TRBV7-9 - TRBD1 TGTGCCAGCAGCTCTGGGACAGGGGACGGCTACACCTTC CASSSGTGDGYTF
TRBJ2-3 TRBV12-2 - - TGTGCAAGTCGCTCCGAGACCCAGGGGGTCAGGGGCACAGATACGCAGTATTTT CASRSETQGVRGTDTQYF
TRBJ2-2 TRBV5-1 - - TGCGCCAGCAGCTTCCATAGCTATCCGAACACCGGGGAGCTGTTTTTT CASSFHSYPNTGELFF
TRBJ1-4 TRBV27 - TRBD1 TGTGCCAGCAGTTCCATGGGACAGGGAGAAAAACTGTTTTTT CASSSMGQGEKLFF
TRBJ1-5 TRBV6-7 - TRBD1 TGTGCCAGCAAGTCCCAGGGGGACAGACCGGTTAGCAATCAGCCCCAGCATTTT CASKSQGDRPVSNQPQHF
TRBJ2-2 TRBV3-1/TRBV3-2 - - TGTGCCAGCAGCCAAGTACAGGGATCCGGGGAGCTGTTTTTT CASSQVQGSGELFF
TRBJ1-5 TRBV30 - - TGTGCCTGGAGTGGAGGGGGTATTCAGCCCCAGCATTTT CAWSGGGIQPQHF
TRBJ2-7 TRBV2 - TRBD1 TGTGCCAGCAGGGACAGGGAGATGCAGCAGTACTTC CASRDREMQQYF
TRBJ2-1 TRBV6-5 - TRBD2 TGTGCCAGCAGTTATGCGGGGGGCCTTGAGCAGTTCTTC CASSYAGGLEQFF
TRBJ2-7 TRBV11-2 - TRBD2 TGTGCCAGCAGCTTACGGGAGGCCTCTTCCTACGAGCAGTACTTC CASSLREASSYEQYF
TRBJ2-3 TRBV4-3 - - TGCGCCAGCAGCCAAGGGCCAGATACGCAGTATTTT CASSQGPDTQYF
TRBJ1-4 TRBV15 once - TGTGCCACCAGCAGAGATGGAGGCGCAGGTAATGAAAAACTGTTTTTT CATSRDGGAGNEKLFF
TRBJ2-5 TRBV7-2 - TRBD2 TGTGCCAGCAGCCACGACCGGACTAGCGGGGGCCCCGGGGAGACCCAGTACTTC CASSHDRTSGGPGETQYF
TRBJ1-5 TRBV27 - - TGTGCCAGCAGTCTAAGAGGCCAACACCAGCCCCAGCATTTT CASSLRGQHQPQHF
TRBJ2-1 TRBV27 - - TGTGCCAGCAGTACCCGTAGCGGAAGCTCCTACAATGAGCAGTTCTTC CASSTRSGSSYNEQFF
TRBJ1-1 TRBV7-2 - TRBD1 TGTGCCAGCACCCCCCGGGGAAGGACAGGGTGGATGAACACTGAAGCTTTCTTT CASTPRGRTGWMNTEAFF
TRBJ2-7 TRBV10-3 - - TGTGCCATCAATCTTGGAGGGGGGGCCGTCGACGAGCAGTACTTC CAINLGGGAVDEQYF
TRBJ2-3 TRBV5-1 - TRBD1 TGCGCCAGCGGATGGACAGGGATTACGCAGTATTTT CASGWTGITQYF
TRBJ2-3 TRBV5-4 - TRBD1 TGTGCCAGCAGCTTGCCCGGACAGGCGGGAGATACGCAGTATTTT CASSLPGQAGDTQYF
TRBJ2-5 TRBV12-3/TRBV12-4 - - TGTGCCAGCAGTCCCGGGGGGCGAGAGACCCAGTACTTC CASSPGGRETQYF
TRBJ2-3 TRBV6-5 - TRBD1 TGTGCCAGCGGCCACAGGGGTGGTAGCACAGATACGCAGTATTTT CASGHRGGSTDTQYF
TRBJ1-1 TRBV5-1 few - TGCGCCAGCAGCTTGACAGGGAATGTCGGGATGAACACTGAAGCTTTCTTT CASSLTGNVGMNTEAFF
TRBJ2-3 TRBV7-9 - TRBD2 TGTGCCAGCAGCTTACGGGGGACTAGTACAGATACGCAGTATTTT CASSLRGTSTDTQYF
TRBJ2-7 TRBV3-1/TRBV3-2 few TRBD2 TGTGCCAGCAGCCAAGTAGCGGGGTACGAGCAGTACTTC CASSQVAGYEQYF
TRBJ1-1 TRBV5-1 - TRBD1 TGCGCCAGCAGGAGGTACAGGGGGCTCAGTGAAGCTTTCTTT CASRRYRGLSEAFF
TRBJ1-1 TRBV2 - TRBD1 TGTGCCAGCACCCGGACAGGGGGCGGGACTGAAGCTTTCTTT CASTRTGGGTEAFF
TRBJ1-2 TRBV5-1 - TRBD1 TGCGCCAGCAGCCCTGGGACAGGGGCGCGATTCAACTATGGCTACACCTTC CASSPGTGARFNYGYTF
TRBJ2-7 TRBV12-3/TRBV12-4 - - TGTGCCAGCAGTTTTCCCCCGCCGAGCGAGCAGTACTTC CASSFPPPSEQYF
TRBJ2-5 TRBV6-4 - TRBD2 TGTGCCAGCAGCGCCGCTCGGGCGGGGGGGCGTGAGACCCAGTACTTC CASSAARAGGRETQYF
TRBJ2-5 TRBV5-6 - - TGTGCCAGCAGCTTGAGACTCACCGGAGGGCGGGAAGAGACCCAGTACTTC CASSLRLTGGREETQYF
TRBJ1-1 TRBV12-3/TRBV12-4 few - TGTGCCAGCAGCATTAGGGGCTCCCCTAGGGCTTTCTTT CASSIRGSPRAFF
TRBJ1-1 TRBV19 - - TGTGCCAGTACGGAGGGTCGGACTGAAGCTTTCTTT CASTEGRTEAFF
TRBJ2-7 TRBV9 - - TGTGCCAGCAGCCCTTTCTCCTACGAGCAGTACTTC CASSPFSYEQYF
TRBJ1-2 TRBV27 - - TGTGCCAGCAACAGCCTCTGGGGGGATGGCTACACCTTC CASNSLWGDGYTF
TRBJ2-7 TRBV9 - TRBD1 TGTGCCAGCAGCGTAGGGGACAGGGCCTACGAGCAGTACTTC CASSVGDRAYEQYF
TRBJ2-5 TRBV7-2 - - TGTGCCAGCAGCCCGGGACAAACTGAGGCGACCCAGTACTTC CASSPGQTEATQYF
TRBJ1-1 TRBV6-4 - - TGTGCCAGCAGGACAAGTGGGTCCGGTCGTCCTGAAGCTTTCTTT CASRTSGSGRPEAFF